Each of the 22 T cell receptor beta chains below was sequenced from the same sample in a study of CD8 T cells in ankylosing spondylitis. One entry per CDR3 protein results from TCRdb running MiXCR on the 5' RACE reads. The profile shows under 200,000 distinct CDR3 sequences, 9.5% to 13% of them singletons. The sample taken for sequencing was blood, either unsorted or a sorted T cell fraction (not recorded which). Source of these receptors: a male donor with ankylosing spondylitis or in good health (not recorded which).

This clonotype was picked up many times. The chain uses TRBV27 and TRBJ2-2; D is unresolved. The V gene lost 3 bases and the J gene lost 3 bases, with 2 bases spanning the gap. The CDR3 runs 12 residues. Per germline, CDR1 MNHEY and CDR2 SMNVEV (reference sequence). The CDR3 sequence: CASSLYTGELFF. The DNA for the CDR3 is TGTGCCAGCAGTTTGTACACCGGGGAGCTGTTTTTT.

This clonotype was recorded many times. The V gene is TRBV12-3 or TRBV12-4, the J gene TRBJ1-4; 8 positions match TRBD1. CDR3 length: 16 residues. V dropped 5 bases and J dropped 0; count of bases not matched to a gene: 5. The CDR3 here is CASSPGRGPTNEKLFF. As DNA, the CDR3 is TGTGCCAGCAGTCCGGGCAGGGGGCCAACTAATGAAAAACTGTTTTTT.

This clonotype was observed a few times. The chain has TRBV29-1 and TRBJ2-1, with 9 bases aligning to TRBD1. Per the germline V gene, CDR1 is SQVTM and CDR2 is ANQGSEA. The CDR3 has 12 residues. V dropped 8 bases and J dropped 8; count of bases not matched to a gene: 7. The CDR3 region has the DNA TGCAGCCATAATACAGGGGGCTATGAGCAGTTCTTC. Translating gives CSHNTGGYEQFF.

The chain uses TRBV7-2 and TRBJ1-2; the D is unclear. V lost 3 bases and J lost 2, with 10 bases in between. This CDR3 spans 14 amino acids. Germline V gives CDR1 SGHTA, CDR2 FQGNSA. The CDR3 reads CASSFSGRNYGYTF. CDR3 DNA: TGTGCCAGCAGCTTTAGTGGCAGAAACTATGGCTACACCTTC.

This clonotype has ten or more counts. The chain carries TRBV27 and TRBJ1-1; no definite D call. V was trimmed by 5 bases and J by 1 base, leaving 8 bases between them. From germline, CDR1 is MNHEY and CDR2 SMNVEV (reference sequence). CDR3 length: 13 amino acids. The chain's CDR3 is CASSPTRNTEAFF. The CDR3 DNA sequence: TGTGCCAGCAGTCCAACGCGGAACACTGAAGCTTTCTTT.

This clonotype was seen a few times. The chain carries TRBV10-3 and TRBJ2-7; D possibly corresponds to TRBD2 (6 bases). The V end was cut by 8 bases, the J end by 0 bases, with 14 bases between. Germline V lookup: CDR1 ENHRY, CDR2 SYGVKD. This CDR3 spans 14 amino acids. The CDR3 DNA sequence: TGTGCCATCCGGGACTTCGTCAGCTCCTACGAGCAGTACTTC. Amino acid sequence: CAIRDFVSSYEQYF.

This clonotype was observed many times. The chain is built from TRBV29-1 and TRBJ1-5, with D unclear. The CDR3 has 12 amino acids. Germline V gene data show CDR1 as SQVTM and CDR2 as ANQGSEA. Trimming shortened V by 5 bases and J by 1 base, and 6 bases separated the two germline ends. CDR3 nucleotide sequence: TGCAGCGTTAGCGGGAGCAATCAGCCCCAGCATTTT. It codes for CSVSGSNQPQHF.

In nucleotides, the CDR3 is TGTGCCAGCAGTCGGGACGGGGACAATGAGCAGTTCTTC. Protein: CASSRDGDNEQFF. This chain joins TRBV6-1 and TRBJ2-1; D may be TRBD1 or TRBD2 (5 bases each). The V gene lost 5 bases and the J gene lost 5 bases, with 10 bases spanning the gap. In germline, CDR1 is MNHNS, CDR2 SASEGT. The CDR3 is 13 amino acids.

This clonotype showed up just a few times. The rearrangement links TRBV29-1 to TRBJ2-5; 7 bases agree with TRBD2. Trimming cost V 4 bases and J 3 bases; bases outside gene matches: 8. CDR1 is SQVTM and CDR2 is ANQGSEA in the germline V gene. The CDR3 contains 14 residues. The CDR3 loop is CSVVAGAPKETQYF. For the CDR3, the DNA is TGCAGCGTTGTGGCGGGAGCCCCTAAAGAGACCCAGTACTTC.

This clonotype appeared a few times. The chain couples TRBV14 to TRBJ2-3; D unresolved. Germline loops: CDR1 SGHDN, CDR2 FVKESK. This CDR3 is built from 15 residues. The V end was cut by 2 bases, the J end by 3 bases, with 12 bases between. The chain's CDR3 is CASSQLLAGTDTQYF. The CDR3 nucleotides are TGTGCCAGCAGCCAACTTCTCGCAGGAACAGATACGCAGTATTTT.

At least ten counts were recorded for this clonotype. The gene calls are TRBV11-3 and TRBJ1-3; TRBD1 aligns across 9 bases. Germline assignment: CDR1 SGHNT and CDR2 YENEEA. This CDR3 contains 15 residues. The V gene end was trimmed by 5 bases and the J gene end by 4 bases; junction bases not matched to a gene: 6. The CDR3 reads CASSPGQGPGNTIYF. The CDR3 region has the DNA TGTGCCAGCAGCCCGGGACAGGGTCCCGGAAACACCATATATTTT.

This clonotype was recorded many times. This chain's CDR3 is CASSLGTSPETQYF. The CDR3 DNA follows: TGTGCCAGTAGTCTCGGGACTAGCCCCGAGACCCAGTACTTC. The chain couples TRBV19 to TRBJ2-5; 9 nucleotides agree with TRBD2. The J segment lost 5 bases and the V segment lost 5 bases, leaving 6 bases of the junction unmatched. In germline, CDR1 is LNHDA, CDR2 SQIVND (reference sequence). The CDR3 sequence is 14 residues long.

The V and J genes are TRBV20-1 and TRBJ2-2; 14 bases match TRBD2. The CDR3 loop spans 17 amino acids. CDR1 is DFQATT, CDR2 SNEGSKA, per germline (reference sequence). After removal of 1 base from V and 6 bases from J, the junction contained 7 bases not matched to a gene. CDR3 in amino acids: CSARVGGLAGVAGELFF. The CDR3 nucleotides are TGCAGTGCTAGAGTTGGGGGACTAGCGGGAGTCGCCGGGGAGCTGTTTTTT.

This chain joins TRBV5-1 and TRBJ2-3, with 11 bases lining up with TRBD2. The J segment lost 6 bases and the V segment lost 0 bases, leaving 9 bases of the junction unmatched. The CDR3 contains 17 residues. CDR1 and CDR2 (germline): SGHRS, YFSETQ. DNA of the CDR3: TGCGCCAGCAGCTTGGAAGGGTTAGCGGGGGGGCGTGATACGCAGTATTTT. Its translation is CASSLEGLAGGRDTQYF.

As to this clonotype: A read error may explain this, as a much larger clone is one base away. The rearrangement joins TRBV12-3 or TRBV12-4 to TRBJ2-2; TRBD1 matches at 8 bases. The CDR3 totals 15 residues. The CDR3 DNA follows: TGTGTCAGCAGTTTAGCAGGGGGCGTCACCGGGGAGCTGTTTTTT. This encodes CVSSLAGGVTGELFF.

V gene TRBV11-2 combines with J gene TRBJ2-2; the D gene is possibly TRBD2 (6 bases). This CDR3 region has 17 residues. The V and J ends lost 7 bases and 0 bases respectively, with 18 bases between them. Per germline, CDR1 SGHAT and CDR2 FQNNGV. The CDR3, as DNA: TGTGCCAGCACTCCCGGATTGGGCGGGGCGAACACCGGGGAGCTGTTTTTT. Translating gives CASTPGLGGANTGELFF.

This clonotype has at least ten counts. J is TRBJ2-1 and V is TRBV4-3; TRBD2 matches at 8 bases. V lost 0 bases and J lost 5; bases outside the gene matches: 6. The length of the CDR3 is 16 residues. In germline, CDR1 is LGHNA, CDR2 YSLEER. CDR3 residues: CASSQDWRGVHNEQFF. Written as DNA, the CDR3 is TGCGCCAGCAGCCAAGATTGGCGGGGGGTGCACAATGAGCAGTTCTTC.

This clonotype showed up just once. V is TRBV6-5 and J is TRBJ1-5, with TRBD1 as a possible D gene (6 bases). Deletions cut 5 bases from V and 7 bases from J, with 12 bases between. CDR1 and CDR2 from the germline V gene are MNHEY and SVGAGI. The CDR3 runs 13 residues. Here the CDR3 reads CASSAGGGQPQHF. For the CDR3, the DNA is TGTGCCAGCAGTGCAGGAGGGGGGCAGCCCCAGCATTTT.

This clonotype was observed a handful of times. CDR3 bases: TGCAACCTACCGCTCGGCAGGGGAGGCTACACCTTC. This gives the protein CNLPLGRGGYTF. The chain carries TRBV20-1 and TRBJ1-2; perhaps TRBD1 as D (6 bases). The CDR3 is 12 amino acids. CDR1 and CDR2 from the germline V gene are DFQATT and SNEGSKA (reference sequence).

This clonotype showed up many times. The chain recombines TRBV28 with TRBJ2-3; D unclear. The germline V gene encodes CDR1 MDHEN and CDR2 SYDVKM. There are 14 residues in the CDR3. V was trimmed by 3 bases and J by 3 bases, leaving 10 bases between them. This CDR3 is CASSLPEGTDTQYF. Here the CDR3 DNA reads TGTGCCAGCAGTTTGCCGGAAGGTACAGATACGCAGTATTTT.

Remarks on this clonotype: This may be a read error: a much more frequent sequence differs by one nucleotide. V usage is TRBV20-1 and J usage is TRBJ2-1; D remains ambiguous. The CDR3 sequence is 15 residues long. The germline CDR1 and CDR2 sequences are DFQATT and SNEGSKA (reference sequence). CDR3 amino acids: CTANFRLAEYNEQFF. Written as DNA, the CDR3 is TGCACTGCTAATTTTCGGTTAGCAGAGTACAATGAGCAGTTCTTC.

The chain links TRBV20-1 to TRBJ2-1; 8 positions match TRBD2. Germline CDR1 is DFQATT and CDR2 is SNEGSKA (reference sequence). The length of the CDR3 is 17 residues. V dropped 0 bases and J dropped 6; count of bases not matched to a gene: 13. The chain's CDR3 is CSARDWGAGGAINEQFF. Here the CDR3 DNA reads TGCAGTGCTAGAGATTGGGGAGCCGGGGGGGCCATCAATGAGCAGTTCTTC.